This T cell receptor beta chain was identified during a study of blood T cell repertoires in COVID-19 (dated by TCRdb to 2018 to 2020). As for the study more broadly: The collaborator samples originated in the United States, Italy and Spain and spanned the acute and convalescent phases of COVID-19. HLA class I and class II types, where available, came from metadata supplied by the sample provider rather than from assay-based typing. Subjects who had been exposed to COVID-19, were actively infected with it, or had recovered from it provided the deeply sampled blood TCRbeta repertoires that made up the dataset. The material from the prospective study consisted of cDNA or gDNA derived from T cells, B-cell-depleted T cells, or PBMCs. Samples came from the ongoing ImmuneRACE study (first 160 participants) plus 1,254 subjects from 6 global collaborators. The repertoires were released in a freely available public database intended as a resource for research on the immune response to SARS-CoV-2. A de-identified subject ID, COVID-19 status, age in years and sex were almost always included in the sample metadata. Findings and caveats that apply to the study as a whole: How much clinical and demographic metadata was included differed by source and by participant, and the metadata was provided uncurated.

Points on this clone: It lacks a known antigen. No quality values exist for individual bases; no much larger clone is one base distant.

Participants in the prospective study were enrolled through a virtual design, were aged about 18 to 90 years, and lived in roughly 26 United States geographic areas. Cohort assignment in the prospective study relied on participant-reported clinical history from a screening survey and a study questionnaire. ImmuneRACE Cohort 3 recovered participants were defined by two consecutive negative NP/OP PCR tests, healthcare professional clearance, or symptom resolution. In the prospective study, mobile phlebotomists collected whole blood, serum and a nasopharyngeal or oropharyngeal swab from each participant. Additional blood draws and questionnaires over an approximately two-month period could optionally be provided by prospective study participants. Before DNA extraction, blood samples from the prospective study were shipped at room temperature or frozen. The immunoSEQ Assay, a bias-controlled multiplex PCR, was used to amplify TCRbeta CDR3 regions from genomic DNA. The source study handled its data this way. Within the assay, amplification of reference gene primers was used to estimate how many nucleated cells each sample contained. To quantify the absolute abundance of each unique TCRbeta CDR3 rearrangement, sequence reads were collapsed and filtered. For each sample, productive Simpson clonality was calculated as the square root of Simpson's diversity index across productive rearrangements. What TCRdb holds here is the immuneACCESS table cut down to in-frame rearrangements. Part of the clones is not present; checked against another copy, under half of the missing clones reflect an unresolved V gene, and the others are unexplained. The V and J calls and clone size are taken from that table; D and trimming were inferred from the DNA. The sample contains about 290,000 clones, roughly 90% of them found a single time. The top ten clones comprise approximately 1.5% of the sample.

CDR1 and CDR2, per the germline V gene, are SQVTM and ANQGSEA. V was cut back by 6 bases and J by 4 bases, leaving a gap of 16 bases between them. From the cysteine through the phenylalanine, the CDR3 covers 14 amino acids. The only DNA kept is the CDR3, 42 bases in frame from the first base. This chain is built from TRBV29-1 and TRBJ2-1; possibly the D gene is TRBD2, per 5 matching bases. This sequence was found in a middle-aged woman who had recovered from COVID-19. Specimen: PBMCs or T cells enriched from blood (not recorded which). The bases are TGCAGCGTCGAACACCGGGAAAAGTACAATGAGCAGTTCTTC. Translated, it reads CSVEHREKYNEQFF.